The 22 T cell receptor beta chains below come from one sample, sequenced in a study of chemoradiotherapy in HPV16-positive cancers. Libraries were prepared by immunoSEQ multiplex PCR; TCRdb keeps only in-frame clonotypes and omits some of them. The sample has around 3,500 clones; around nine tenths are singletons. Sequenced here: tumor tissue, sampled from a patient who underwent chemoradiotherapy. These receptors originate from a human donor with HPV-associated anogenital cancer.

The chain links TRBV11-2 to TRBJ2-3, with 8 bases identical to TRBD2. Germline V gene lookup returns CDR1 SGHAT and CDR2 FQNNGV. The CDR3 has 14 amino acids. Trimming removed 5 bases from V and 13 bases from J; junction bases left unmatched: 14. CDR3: CASSRNGRGMGEYF. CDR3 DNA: TGTGCCAGCAGCCGAAACGGGAGGGGGATGGGGGAGTATTTT. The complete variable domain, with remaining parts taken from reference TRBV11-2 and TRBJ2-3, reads EAGVAQSPRYKIIEKRQSVAFWCNPISGHATLYWYQQILGQGPKLLIQFQNNGVVDDSQLPKDRFSAERLKGVDSTLKIQPAKLEDSAVYLCASSRNGRGMGEYFGPGTRLTVL.

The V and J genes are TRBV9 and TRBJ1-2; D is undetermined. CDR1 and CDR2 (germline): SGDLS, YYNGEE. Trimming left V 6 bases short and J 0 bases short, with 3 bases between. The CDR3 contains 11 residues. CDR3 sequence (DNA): TGTGCCAGCACTACTAACTATGGCTACACCTTC. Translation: CASTTNYGYTF.

CDR3 sequence: CASSPGDYEQYF. In nucleotides, the CDR3 is TGTGCCAGCAGCCCAGGGGACTACGAGCAGTACTTC. This sequence joins TRBV7-9 and TRBJ2-7; D may be TRBD1 (6 bases). Germline values: CDR1 SEHNR, CDR2 FQNEAQ (reference sequence). V was clipped by 5 bases and J by 3 bases, with 8 bases between them. This CDR3 contains 12 residues.

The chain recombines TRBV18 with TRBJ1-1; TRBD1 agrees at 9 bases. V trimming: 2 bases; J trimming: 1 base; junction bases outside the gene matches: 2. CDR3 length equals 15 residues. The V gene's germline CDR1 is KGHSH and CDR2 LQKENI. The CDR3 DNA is TGTGCCAGCTCACCAACGACAGGGGGGAACACTGAAGCTTTCTTT. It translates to CASSPTTGGNTEAFF.

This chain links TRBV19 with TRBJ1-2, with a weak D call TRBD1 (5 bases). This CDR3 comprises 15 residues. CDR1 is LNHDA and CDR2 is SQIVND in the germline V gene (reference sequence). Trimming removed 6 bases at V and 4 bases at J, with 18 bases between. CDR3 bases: TGTGCCAGTAGCGGACAAAATCGAAAGACCTATGGCTACACCTTC. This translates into CASSGQNRKTYGYTF. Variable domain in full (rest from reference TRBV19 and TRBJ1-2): DGGITQSPKYLFRKEGQNVTLSCEQNLNHDAMYWYRQDPGQGLRLIYYSQIVNDFQKGDIAEGYSVSREKKESFPLTVTSAQKNPTAFYLCASSGQNRKTYGYTFGSGTRLTVV.

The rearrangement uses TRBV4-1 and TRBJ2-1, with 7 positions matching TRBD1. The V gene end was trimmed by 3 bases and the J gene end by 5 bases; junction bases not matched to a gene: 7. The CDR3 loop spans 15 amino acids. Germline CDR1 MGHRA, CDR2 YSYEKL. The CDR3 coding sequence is TGCGCCAGCAGCCAGCCGGGACAGCGGAACAATGAGCAGTTCTTC. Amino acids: CASSQPGQRNNEQFF.

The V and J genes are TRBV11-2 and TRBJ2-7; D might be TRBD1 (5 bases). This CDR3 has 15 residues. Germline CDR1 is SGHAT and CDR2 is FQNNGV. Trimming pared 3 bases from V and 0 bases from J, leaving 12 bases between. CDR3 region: CASSLNTGSSYEQYF. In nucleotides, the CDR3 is TGTGCCAGCAGCTTGAATACAGGAAGCTCCTACGAGCAGTACTTC.

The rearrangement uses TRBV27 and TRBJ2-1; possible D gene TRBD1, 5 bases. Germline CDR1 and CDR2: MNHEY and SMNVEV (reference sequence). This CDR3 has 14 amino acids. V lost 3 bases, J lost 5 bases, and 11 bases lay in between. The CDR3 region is CASSFSGPDNEQFF. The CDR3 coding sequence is TGTGCCAGCAGTTTTTCAGGGCCTGACAATGAGCAGTTCTTC.

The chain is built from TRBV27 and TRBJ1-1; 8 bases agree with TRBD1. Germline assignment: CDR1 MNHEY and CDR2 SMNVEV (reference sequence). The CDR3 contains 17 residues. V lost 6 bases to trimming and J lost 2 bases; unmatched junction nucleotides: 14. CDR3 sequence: CASSCGVGQELNTEAFF. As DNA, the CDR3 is TGTGCCAGCAGCTGCGGAGTGGGACAGGAGCTTAACACTGAAGCTTTCTTT.

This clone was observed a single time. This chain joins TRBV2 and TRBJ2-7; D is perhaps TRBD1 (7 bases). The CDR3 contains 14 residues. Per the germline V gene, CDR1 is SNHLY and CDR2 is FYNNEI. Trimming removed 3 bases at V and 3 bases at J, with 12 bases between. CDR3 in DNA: TGTGCCAGCAGTGAGGAGGGGGCGCTCTACGAGCAGTACTTC. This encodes CASSEEGALYEQYF.

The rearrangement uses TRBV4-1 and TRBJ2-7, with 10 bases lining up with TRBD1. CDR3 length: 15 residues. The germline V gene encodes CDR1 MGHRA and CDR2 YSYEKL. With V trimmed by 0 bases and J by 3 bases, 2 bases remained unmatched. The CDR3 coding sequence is TGCGCCAGCAGCCAAGAGACAGGGGGCGTCTACGAGCAGTACTTC. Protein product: CASSQETGGVYEQYF.

CDR3 amino acids: CAWSGGRETQYF. CDR3 in DNA: TGTGCCTGGAGTGGGGGGAGGGAGACCCAGTACTTC. The chain employs TRBV30 and TRBJ2-5; weak D call: TRBD2 (6 bases). From germline, CDR1 is GTSNPN and CDR2 SVGIG (reference sequence). The CDR3 contains 12 residues. V lost 1 base, J lost 5 bases, and 8 bases lay in between.

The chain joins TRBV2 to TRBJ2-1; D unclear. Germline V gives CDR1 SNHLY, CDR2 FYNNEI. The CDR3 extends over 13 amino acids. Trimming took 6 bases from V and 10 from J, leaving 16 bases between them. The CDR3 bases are TGTGCCAGCAGGTCAAGCGACCGCGCCGAGCAGTTCTTC. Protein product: CASRSSDRAEQFF.

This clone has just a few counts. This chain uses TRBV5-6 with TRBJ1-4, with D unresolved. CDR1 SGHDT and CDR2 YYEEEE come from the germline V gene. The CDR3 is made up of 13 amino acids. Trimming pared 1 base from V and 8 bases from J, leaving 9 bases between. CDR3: CASSLFFDEKLFF. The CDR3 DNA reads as TGTGCCAGCAGCTTGTTTTTTGACGAAAAACTGTTTTTT.

This CDR3 reads CASSSRGGPNYGYTF. For the CDR3, the DNA is TGTGCCAGCAGCTCGCGGGGAGGACCTAACTATGGCTACACCTTC. The gene calls are TRBV7-8 and TRBJ1-2; D gene uncertain. The V gene lost 4 bases and the J gene lost 0 bases, with 12 bases spanning the gap. The CDR3 spans 15 residues. Germline CDR1 is SGHVS and CDR2 is FQNEAQ.

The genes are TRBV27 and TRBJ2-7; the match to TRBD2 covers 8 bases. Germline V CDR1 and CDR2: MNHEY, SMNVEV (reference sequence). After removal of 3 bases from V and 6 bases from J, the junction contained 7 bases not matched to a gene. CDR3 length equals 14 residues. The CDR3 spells CASSLLAGTREQYF. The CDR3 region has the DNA TGTGCCAGCAGTTTGTTAGCGGGGACACGCGAGCAGTACTTC.

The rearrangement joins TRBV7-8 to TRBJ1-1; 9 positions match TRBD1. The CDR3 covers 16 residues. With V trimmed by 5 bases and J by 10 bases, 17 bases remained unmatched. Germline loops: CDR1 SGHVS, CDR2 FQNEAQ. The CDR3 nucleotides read TGTGCCAGCAGCCACCGGGACAGGGTAAAGGCCCTGGGAGCTTTCTTT. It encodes CASSHRDRVKALGAFF.

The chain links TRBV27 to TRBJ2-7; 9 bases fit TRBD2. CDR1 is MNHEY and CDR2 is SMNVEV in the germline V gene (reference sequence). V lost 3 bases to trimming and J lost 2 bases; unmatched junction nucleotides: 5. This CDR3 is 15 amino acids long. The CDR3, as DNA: TGTGCCAGCAGTTTTCTAGCGGGAAGCACCTACGAGCAGTACTTC. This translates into CASSFLAGSTYEQYF.

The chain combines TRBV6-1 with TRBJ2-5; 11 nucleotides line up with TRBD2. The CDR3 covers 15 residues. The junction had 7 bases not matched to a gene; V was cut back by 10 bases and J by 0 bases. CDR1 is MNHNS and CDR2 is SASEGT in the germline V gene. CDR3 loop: CATTRTSGYQETQYF. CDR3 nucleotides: TGTGCCACCACGAGGACTAGCGGGTACCAAGAGACCCAGTACTTC.

The CDR3 nucleotides read TGCGCCAGCAGCTTTCGACAGGGGACAGATACGCAGTATTTT. This gives the protein CASSFRQGTDTQYF. V is TRBV5-1 and J is TRBJ2-3; TRBD1 aligns across 8 bases. V was pared by 2 bases and J by 3 bases, with 2 bases of the junction left unmatched. Germline V gene lookup returns CDR1 SGHRS and CDR2 YFSETQ. This CDR3 contains 14 residues. Variable domain in full (rest from reference TRBV5-1 and TRBJ2-3): KAGVTQTPRYLIKTRGQQVTLSCSPISGHRSVSWYQQTPGQGLQFLFEYFSETQRNKGNFPGRFSGRQFSNSRSEMNVSTLELGDSALYLCASSFRQGTDTQYFGPGTRLTVL.

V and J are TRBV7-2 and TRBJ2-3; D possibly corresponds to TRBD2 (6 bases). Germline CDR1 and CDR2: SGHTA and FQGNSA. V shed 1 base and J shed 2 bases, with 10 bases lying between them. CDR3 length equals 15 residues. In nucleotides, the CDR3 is TGTGCCAGCAGCTTAGTTGCTAGCGACACAGATACGCAGTATTTT. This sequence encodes CASSLVASDTDTQYF.

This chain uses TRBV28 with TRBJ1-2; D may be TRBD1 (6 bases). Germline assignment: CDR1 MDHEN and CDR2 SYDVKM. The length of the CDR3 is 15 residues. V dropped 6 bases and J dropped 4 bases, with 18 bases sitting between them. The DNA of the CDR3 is TGTGCCAGCAGGTGGGTGGGGGGCGTCGGCTATGGCTACACCTTC. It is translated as CASRWVGGVGYGYTF.